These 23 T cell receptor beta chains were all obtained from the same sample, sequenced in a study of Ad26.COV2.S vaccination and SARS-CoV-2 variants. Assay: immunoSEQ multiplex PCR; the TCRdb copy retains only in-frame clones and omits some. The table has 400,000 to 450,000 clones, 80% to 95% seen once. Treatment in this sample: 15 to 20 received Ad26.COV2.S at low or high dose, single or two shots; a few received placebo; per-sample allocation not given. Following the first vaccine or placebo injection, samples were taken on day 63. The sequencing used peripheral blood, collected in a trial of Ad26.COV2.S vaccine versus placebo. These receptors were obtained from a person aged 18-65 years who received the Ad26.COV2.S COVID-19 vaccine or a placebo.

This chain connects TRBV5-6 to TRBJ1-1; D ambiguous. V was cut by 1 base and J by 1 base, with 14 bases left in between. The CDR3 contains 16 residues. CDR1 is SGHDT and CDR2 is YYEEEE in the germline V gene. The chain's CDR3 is CASSLLRGLTNTEAFF. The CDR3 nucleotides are TGTGCCAGCAGCTTGTTACGGGGATTGACGAACACTGAAGCTTTCTTT. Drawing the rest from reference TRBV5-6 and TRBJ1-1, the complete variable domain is DAGVTQSPTHLIKTRGQQVTLRCSPKSGHDTVSWYQQALGQGPQFIFQYYEEEERQRGNFPDRFSGHQFPNYSSELNVNALLLGDSALYLCASSLLRGLTNTEAFFGQGTRLTVV.

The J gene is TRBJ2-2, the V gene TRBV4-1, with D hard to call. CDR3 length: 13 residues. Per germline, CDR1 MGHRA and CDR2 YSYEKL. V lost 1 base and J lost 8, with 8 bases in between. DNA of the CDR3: TGCGCCAGCAGCCAAGTTGTTGCGGGGGAGCTGTTTTTT. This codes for CASSQVVAGELFF.

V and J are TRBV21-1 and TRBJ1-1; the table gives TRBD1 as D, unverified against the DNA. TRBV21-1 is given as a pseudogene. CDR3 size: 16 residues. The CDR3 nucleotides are TGTGCCAGCAGCAAAACGACAGGGGCGAGGAACACTGAAGCTTTCTTT. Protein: CASSKTTGARNTEAFF.

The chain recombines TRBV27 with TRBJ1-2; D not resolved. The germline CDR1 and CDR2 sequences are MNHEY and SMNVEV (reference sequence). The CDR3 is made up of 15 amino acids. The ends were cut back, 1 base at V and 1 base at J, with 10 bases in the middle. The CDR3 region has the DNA TGTGCCAGCAGTTTATACCGAGCCAATAACTATGGCTACACCTTC. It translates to CASSLYRANNYGYTF.

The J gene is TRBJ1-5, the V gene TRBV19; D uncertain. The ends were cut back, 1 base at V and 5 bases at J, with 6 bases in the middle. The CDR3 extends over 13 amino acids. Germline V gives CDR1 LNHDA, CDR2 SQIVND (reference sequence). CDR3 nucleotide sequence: TGTGCCAGTAGTATAGTAAAGGATCAGCCCCAGCATTTT. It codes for CASSIVKDQPQHF.

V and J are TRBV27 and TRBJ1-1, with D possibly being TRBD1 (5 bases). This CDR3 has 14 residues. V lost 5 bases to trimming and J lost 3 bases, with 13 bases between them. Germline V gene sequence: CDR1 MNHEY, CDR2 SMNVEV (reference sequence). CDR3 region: CASSTRQYHTEAFF. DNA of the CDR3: TGTGCCAGCAGTACAAGACAGTACCACACTGAAGCTTTCTTT.

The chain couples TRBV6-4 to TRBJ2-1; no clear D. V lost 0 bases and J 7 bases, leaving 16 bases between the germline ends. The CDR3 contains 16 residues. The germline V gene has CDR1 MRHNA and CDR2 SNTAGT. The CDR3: CASSDSGGDGWNEQFF. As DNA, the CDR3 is TGTGCCAGCAGTGACTCAGGTGGCGATGGTTGGAATGAGCAGTTCTTC.

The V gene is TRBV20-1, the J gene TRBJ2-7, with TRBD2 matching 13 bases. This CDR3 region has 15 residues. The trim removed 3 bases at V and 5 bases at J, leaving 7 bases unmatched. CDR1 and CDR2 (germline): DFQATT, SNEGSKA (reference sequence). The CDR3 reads CSASGTSGRVDEQYF. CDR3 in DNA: TGCAGTGCTAGTGGTACTAGCGGGAGGGTCGACGAGCAGTACTTC.

CDR3 DNA: TGTGCCAGCAGTTTCCGACAGGGGTTAGATACGCAGTATTTT. Its protein product is CASSFRQGLDTQYF. The chain couples TRBV28 to TRBJ2-3; 8 bases line up with TRBD1. This CDR3 has 14 amino acids. In germline, CDR1 is MDHEN, CDR2 SYDVKM. V was pared by 3 bases and J by 5 bases, with 4 bases of the junction left unmatched.

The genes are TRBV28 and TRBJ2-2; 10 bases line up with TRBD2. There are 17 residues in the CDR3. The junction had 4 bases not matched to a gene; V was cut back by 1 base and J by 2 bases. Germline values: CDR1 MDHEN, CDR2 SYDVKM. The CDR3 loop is CASSLSLAGANTGELFF. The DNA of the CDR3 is TGTGCCAGCAGTTTATCCCTAGCGGGAGCAAACACCGGGGAGCTGTTTTTT.

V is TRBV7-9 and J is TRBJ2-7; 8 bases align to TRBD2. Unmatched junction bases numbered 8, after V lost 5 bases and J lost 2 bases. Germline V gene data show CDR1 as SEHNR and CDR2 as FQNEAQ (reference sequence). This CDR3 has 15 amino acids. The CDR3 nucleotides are TGTGCCAGCAGCCCGGGGACTAGTAGCCCCTACGAGCAGTACTTC. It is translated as CASSPGTSSPYEQYF. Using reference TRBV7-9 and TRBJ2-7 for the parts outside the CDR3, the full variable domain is DTGVSQNPRHKITKRGQNVTFRCDPISEHNRLYWYRQTLGQGPEFLTYFQNEAQLEKSRLLSDRFSAERPKGSFSTLEIQRTEQGDSAMYLCASSPGTSSPYEQYFGPGTRLTVT.

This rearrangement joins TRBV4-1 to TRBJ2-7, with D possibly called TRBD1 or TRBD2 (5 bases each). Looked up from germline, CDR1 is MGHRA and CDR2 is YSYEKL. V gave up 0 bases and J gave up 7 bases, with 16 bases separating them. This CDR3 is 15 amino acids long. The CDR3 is CASSQERPGTGEQYF. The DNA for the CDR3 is TGCGCCAGCAGCCAAGAGAGACCGGGGACGGGGGAGCAGTACTTC.

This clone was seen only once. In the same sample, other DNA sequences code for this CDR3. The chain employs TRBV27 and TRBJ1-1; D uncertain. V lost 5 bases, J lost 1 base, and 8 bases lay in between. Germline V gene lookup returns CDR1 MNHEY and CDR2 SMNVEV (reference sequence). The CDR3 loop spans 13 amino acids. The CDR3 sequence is CASSLGPNTEAFF. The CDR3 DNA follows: TGTGCCAGCAGTCTGGGCCCGAACACTGAAGCTTTCTTT.

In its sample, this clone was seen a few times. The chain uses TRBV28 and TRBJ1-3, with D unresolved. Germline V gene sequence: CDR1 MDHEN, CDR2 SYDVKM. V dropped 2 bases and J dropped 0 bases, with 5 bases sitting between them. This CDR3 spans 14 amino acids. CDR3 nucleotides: TGTGCCAGCAGTTTAGGGAACTCTGGAAACACCATATATTTT. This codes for CASSLGNSGNTIYF.

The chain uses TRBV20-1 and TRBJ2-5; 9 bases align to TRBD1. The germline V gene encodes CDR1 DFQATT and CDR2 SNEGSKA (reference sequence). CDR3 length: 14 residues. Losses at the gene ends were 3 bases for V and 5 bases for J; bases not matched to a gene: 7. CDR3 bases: TGCAGTGCTAGTGAAACAGGGGGCAGCGAGACCCAGTACTTC. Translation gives CSASETGGSETQYF.

CDR3 in amino acids: CATQGRYSYEQYF. The CDR3 nucleotides are TGTGCCACCCAAGGGCGGTACTCCTACGAGCAGTACTTC. This chain connects TRBV24-1 to TRBJ2-7; D not resolved. Trimming took 9 bases from V and 0 from J, leaving 11 bases between them. Per the germline V gene, CDR1 is KGHDR and CDR2 is SFDVKD. The CDR3 loop spans 13 amino acids.

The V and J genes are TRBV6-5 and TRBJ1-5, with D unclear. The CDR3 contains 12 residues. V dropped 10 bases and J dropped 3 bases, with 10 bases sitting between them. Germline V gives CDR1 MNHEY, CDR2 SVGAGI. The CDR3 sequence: CATHRINQPQHF. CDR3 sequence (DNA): TGTGCCACTCACAGAATCAATCAGCCCCAGCATTTT.

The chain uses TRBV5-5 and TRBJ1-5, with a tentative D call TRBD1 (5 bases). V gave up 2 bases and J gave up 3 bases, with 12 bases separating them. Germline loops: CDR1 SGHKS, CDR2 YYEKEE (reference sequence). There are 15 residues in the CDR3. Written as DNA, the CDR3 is TGTGCCAGCAGCTTAGGGGCGGCCCACAATCAGCCCCAGCATTTT. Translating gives CASSLGAAHNQPQHF.

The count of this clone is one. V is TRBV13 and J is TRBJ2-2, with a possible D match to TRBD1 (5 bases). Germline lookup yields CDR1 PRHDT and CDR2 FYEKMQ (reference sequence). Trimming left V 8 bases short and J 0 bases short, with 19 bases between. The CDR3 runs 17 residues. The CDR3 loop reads CASSRGYPLANTGELFF. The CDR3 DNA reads TGTGCCAGCTCAAGGGGATACCCGCTCGCGAACACCGGGGAGCTGTTTTTT.

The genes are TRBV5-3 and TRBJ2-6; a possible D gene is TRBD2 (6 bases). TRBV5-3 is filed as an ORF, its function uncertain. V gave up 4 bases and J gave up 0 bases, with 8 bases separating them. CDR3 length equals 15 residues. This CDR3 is CARSGGDSGANVLTF. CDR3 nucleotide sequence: TGTGCCAGAAGCGGAGGGGACTCTGGGGCCAACGTCCTGACTTTC.

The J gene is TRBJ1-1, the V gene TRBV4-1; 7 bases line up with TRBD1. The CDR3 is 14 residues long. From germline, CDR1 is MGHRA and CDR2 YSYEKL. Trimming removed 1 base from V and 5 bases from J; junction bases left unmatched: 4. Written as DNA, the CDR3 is TGCGCCAGCAGCCAAGGACAGGGTGAGACTGAAGCTTTCTTT. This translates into CASSQGQGETEAFF.

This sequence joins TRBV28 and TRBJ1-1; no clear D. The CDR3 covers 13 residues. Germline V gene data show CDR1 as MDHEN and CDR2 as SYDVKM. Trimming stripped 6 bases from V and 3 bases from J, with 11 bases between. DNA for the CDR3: TGTGCCAGCAGCCAGGCAGCCTACACTGAAGCTTTCTTT. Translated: CASSQAAYTEAFF.

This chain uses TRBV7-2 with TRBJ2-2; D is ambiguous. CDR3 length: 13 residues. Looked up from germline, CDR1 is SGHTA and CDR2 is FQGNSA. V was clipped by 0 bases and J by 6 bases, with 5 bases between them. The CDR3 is CASSLALAGELFF. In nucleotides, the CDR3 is TGTGCCAGCAGCTTAGCTTTGGCCGGGGAGCTGTTTTTT. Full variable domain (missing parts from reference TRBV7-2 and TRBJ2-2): GAGVSQSPSNKVTEKGKDVELRCDPISGHTALYWYRQSLGQGLEFLIYFQGNSAPDKSGLPSDRFSAERTGGSVSTLTIQRTQQEDSAVYLCASSLALAGELFFGEGSRLTVL.